Sequencing of this T cell receptor (beta chain) was carried out in a study of blood T cell repertoires in COVID-19. Study overall: From the United States, Italy and Spain came samples of acute and convalescent COVID-19. PBMCs, B-cell-depleted T cells, or T cells were the source of the cDNA or gDNA that made up the material.

As processed by the authors: Amplification from reference gene primers served as the basis for estimated nucleated cell counts. This table comes from immunoSEQ multiplex PCR, and its TCRdb copy is limited to in-frame clones, with some not included. D and trimming come from the DNA, and the V and J calls and clone size come from that table. Among around 60,000 clones listed, around 81% were seen once. Germline CDR1 reads SGHNT; CDR2 reads YYREEE (reference sequence). The CDR3 is 17 amino acids. J lost 4 bases, V lost 4 bases, and 8 bases had no gene match. V gene TRBV5-4 combines with J gene TRBJ2-1; the match to TRBD2 covers 13 bases. Sequencing was done on a sample of peripheral blood. The TCR sequence derives from a woman of 80 years or more with active or convalescent COVID-19. DNA for the CDR3: TGTGCCAGCAGCCCTACTAGCGGGGGGGCCAGATACAATGAGCAGTTCTTC. Encoded protein: CASSPTSGGARYNEQFF. Looking up the rest from reference TRBV5-4 and TRBJ2-1 gives the full variable domain: ETGVTQSPTHLIKTRGQQVTLRCSSQSGHNTVSWYQQALGQGPQFIFQYYREEENGRGNFPPRFSGLQFPNYSSELNVNALELDDSALYLCASSPTSGGARYNEQFFGPGTRLTVL.